Listed below are T cell receptor beta chains from one sample, sequenced in a study of shared clonotypes between healthy human individuals. Measured with immunoSEQ multiplex PCR; TCRdb has only the in-frame clones, and not every one. The sample includes around 2.1 million clones, 90% to 96% of them seen just once. Sequencing was done on a sample of naive CD4+ T cells sorted from blood. Receptor source: a man aged 18 to 30 in good health. Both conserved end residues are part of each CDR3. Fields, in order: CDR3 length, J gene, D gene, V gene, clone size, CDR3 protein, CDR3 DNA. A D gene is named only where the DNA matches it firmly. Size is omitted from some rows. Given values are once, few, many or a class for expanded clones.

>15|TRBJ2-7|-|TRBV9|-
CASSPNRMASYEQYF
TGTGCCAGCAGCCCAAACAGGATGGCCTCCTACGAGCAGTACTTC
>15|TRBJ1-4|TRBD1|TRBV5-1|-
CASSVGQGAYEKLFF
TGCGCCAGCAGCGTGGGACAGGGGGCGTATGAAAAACTGTTTTTT
>15|TRBJ2-2|-|TRBV5-1|-
CASSPRGINTGELFF
TGCGCCAGCAGCCCCCGGGGCATTAACACCGGGGAGCTGTTTTTT
>15|TRBJ1-6|-|TRBV27|few
CASSLRGLGNSPLHF
TGTGCCAGCAGTTTACGGGGGCTGGGTAATTCACCCCTCCACTTT
>12|TRBJ2-1|-|TRBV7-8|few
CASSLDRLTAFF
TGTGCCAGCAGCTTAGATCGACTTACTGCGTTCTTC
>16|TRBJ2-1|TRBD2|TRBV5-4|-
CASSLAERGGLNEQFF
TGTGCCAGCAGCTTGGCGGAGCGGGGGGGCTTAAATGAGCAGTTCTTC
>15|TRBJ1-2|-|TRBV7-9|-
CASSLGGDGGNGYTF
TGTGCCAGCAGCTTAGGGGGGGACGGAGGAAACGGCTACACCTTC
>14|TRBJ2-7|-|TRBV6-1|-
CASSVLDTPYEQYF
TGTGCCAGCAGTGTCTTGGACACGCCCTACGAGCAGTACTTC
>12|TRBJ2-1|-|TRBV27|-
CASSFPGNEQFF
TGTGCCAGCAGTTTCCCGGGCAATGAGCAGTTCTTC
>13|TRBJ2-3|-|TRBV6-6|-
CASSYSALDTQYF
TGTGCCAGCAGTTACTCCGCCCTTGATACGCAGTATTTT
>14|TRBJ2-1|-|TRBV6-6|once
CASSYRPTYNEQFF
TGTGCCAGCAGTTATAGACCGACCTACAATGAGCAGTTCTTC
>16|TRBJ2-2|-|TRBV5-1|-
CASSPQYWQNTGELFF
TGCGCCAGCAGCCCGCAGTACTGGCAGAACACCGGGGAGCTGTTTTTT
>15|TRBJ2-4|-|TRBV5-1|-
CASSEGGRAKNIQYF
TGCGCCAGCAGCGAGGGAGGCAGGGCCAAAAACATTCAGTACTTC
>14|TRBJ2-5|-|TRBV7-2|-
CASSLSDGTDTQYF
TGTGCCAGCAGCTTATCTGACGGGACGGACACCCAGTACTTC
>14|TRBJ2-7|-|TRBV7-2|-
CASSAQHRYHEQYF
TGTGCCAGCAGCGCGCAGCACAGGTACCACGAGCAGTACTTC
>18|TRBJ2-3|TRBD2|TRBV10-3|-
CAISETSGLAGDSDTQYF
TGTGCCATCAGTGAGACGTCGGGACTAGCGGGAGATTCGGATACGCAGTATTTT
>15|TRBJ2-7|TRBD1|TRBV6-5|-
CASSETGTGEVEQYF
TGTGCCAGCAGCGAAACCGGGACAGGGGAGGTCGAGCAGTACTTC
>16|TRBJ2-2|-|TRBV9|-
CASSVAGTTNTGELFF
TGTGCCAGCAGCGTCGCCGGGACAACGAACACCGGGGAGCTGTTTTTT